This T cell receptor (beta chain) was identified in a study of OX40 agonist ivuxolimab in advanced cancers. As regards this clone: Its target is unknown.

The data were produced by immunoSEQ multiplex PCR, yet TCRdb's version contains in-frame clones alone and is incomplete. This table has some 70,000 clones, 75% to 90% appearing once. General study results and limits: Expansion of clones was among the lowest in partial responders at 0.1-3.0 mg/kg.

CDR1 SGDLS and CDR2 YYNGEE come from the germline V gene. The CDR3 runs to 15 residues. V lost 4 bases and J lost 0; bases outside the gene matches: 5. Material: CD4+ or CD8+ T cells sorted from blood, obtained in a trial of the OX40 agonist ivuxolimab. The receptor was derived from an adult with an advanced solid tumor such as melanoma, head and neck, liver or kidney cancer. The V and J genes are TRBV9 and TRBJ2-3; 7 bases align to TRBD1. This CDR3 reads CASSRQGRSTDTQYF. CDR3 DNA sequence: TGTGCCAGCAGCCGACAGGGACGGAGCACAGATACGCAGTATTTT.